This TCR beta chain was sequenced in a study of T cells in Graves' hyperthyroidism and ophthalmopathy. Study results and caveats: Peripheral blood also featured most of the thyroid clonotypes expanded above 0.001.

This clonotype was counted ten times or more. Antigen: not known. Exclusion of a patient resulted from uncontrolled infection, other autoimmune disease, pregnancy or lactation. The V and J ends lost 5 bases and 3 bases respectively, with 21 bases between them. The CDR3 totals 16 residues. CDR1 and CDR2 from the germline V gene are SGHRS and YFSETQ. Amplification of TCR beta CDR3 regions was performed using RNA transcripts as template. Initially, a first-round RT-PCR of the TCR CDR3 employed the HTBI primer set. TCRdb processed the multiplex PCR reads anew with MiXCR; each CDR3 protein has one entry. The top ten hold 30% of the sample, which has under 300,000 distinct CDR3 sequences, about 15% seen once.

The rearrangement links TRBV5-1 to TRBJ2-7, with D perhaps TRBD2 (5 bases). The sequenced sample consisted of blood. The source of this sequence is a woman aged 50 to 65 with Graves' hyperthyroidism that later progressed to Graves' ophthalmopathy. The CDR3 DNA sequence: TGCGCCAGCAGAAAATCGCCCTGGTTAGCGATCTACGAGCAGTACTTC. Its translation: CASRKSPWLAIYEQYF.